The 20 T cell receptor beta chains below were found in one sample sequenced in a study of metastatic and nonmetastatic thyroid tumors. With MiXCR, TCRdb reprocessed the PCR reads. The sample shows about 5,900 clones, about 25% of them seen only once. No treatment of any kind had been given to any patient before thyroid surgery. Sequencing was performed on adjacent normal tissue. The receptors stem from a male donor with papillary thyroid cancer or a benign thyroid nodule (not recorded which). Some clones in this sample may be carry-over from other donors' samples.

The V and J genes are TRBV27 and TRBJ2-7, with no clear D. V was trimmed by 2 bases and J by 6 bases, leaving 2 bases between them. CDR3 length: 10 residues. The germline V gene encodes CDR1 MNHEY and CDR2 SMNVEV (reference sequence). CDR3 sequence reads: CASSLLEQYF. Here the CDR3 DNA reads TGTGCCAGCAGTTTACTCGAGCAGTACTTC.

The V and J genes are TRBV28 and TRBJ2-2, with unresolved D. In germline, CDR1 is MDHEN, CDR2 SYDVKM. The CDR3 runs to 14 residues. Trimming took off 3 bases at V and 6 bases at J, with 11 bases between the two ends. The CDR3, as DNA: TGTGCCAGCAGTTTGGCCAGACCTCCCGGGGAGCTGTTTTTT. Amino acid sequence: CASSLARPPGELFF.

The CDR3 sequence is CASNRDPSNQPQHF. The CDR3, as DNA: TGTGCCAGCAACCGGGACCCTAGCAATCAGCCCCAGCATTTT. The rearrangement links TRBV27 to TRBJ1-5; D is possibly TRBD1 (5 bases). The CDR3 has 14 residues. V was shortened by 7 bases and J by 0 bases, with 10 bases between the two germline ends. Germline V gene lookup returns CDR1 MNHEY and CDR2 SMNVEV (reference sequence).

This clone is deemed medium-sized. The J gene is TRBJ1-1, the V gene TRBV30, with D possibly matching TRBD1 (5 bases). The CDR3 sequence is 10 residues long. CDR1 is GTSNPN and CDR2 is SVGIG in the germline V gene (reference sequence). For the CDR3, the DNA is TGTGCTTCGGGGGTTGACGTAGCTTTCTTT. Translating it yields CASGVDVAFF.

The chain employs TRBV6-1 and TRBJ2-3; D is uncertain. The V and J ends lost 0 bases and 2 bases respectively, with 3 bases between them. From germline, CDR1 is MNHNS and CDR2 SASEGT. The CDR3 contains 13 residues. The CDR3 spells CASSEANTDTQYF. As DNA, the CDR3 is TGTGCCAGCAGTGAAGCGAACACAGATACGCAGTATTTT.

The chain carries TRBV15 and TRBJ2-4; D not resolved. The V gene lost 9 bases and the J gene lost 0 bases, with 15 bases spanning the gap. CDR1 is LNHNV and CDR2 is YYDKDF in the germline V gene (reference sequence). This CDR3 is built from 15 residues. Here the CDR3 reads CATEARPIAKNIQYF. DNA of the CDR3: TGTGCCACAGAAGCTAGACCGATAGCCAAAAACATTCAGTACTTC.

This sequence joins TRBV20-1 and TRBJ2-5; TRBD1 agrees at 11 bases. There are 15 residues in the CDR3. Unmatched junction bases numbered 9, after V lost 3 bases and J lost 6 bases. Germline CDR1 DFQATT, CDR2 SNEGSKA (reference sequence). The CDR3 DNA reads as TGCAGTGCTAGCGACCGGGACAGGGGGACGAAGACCCAGTACTTC. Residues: CSASDRDRGTKTQYF.

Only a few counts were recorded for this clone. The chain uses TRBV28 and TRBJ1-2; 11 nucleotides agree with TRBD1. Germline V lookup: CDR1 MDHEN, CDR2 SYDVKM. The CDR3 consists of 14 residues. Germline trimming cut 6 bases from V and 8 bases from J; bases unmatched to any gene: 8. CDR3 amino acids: CASSRDGTGGGYTF. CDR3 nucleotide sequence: TGTGCCAGCAGCCGCGATGGGACAGGGGGAGGCTACACCTTC.

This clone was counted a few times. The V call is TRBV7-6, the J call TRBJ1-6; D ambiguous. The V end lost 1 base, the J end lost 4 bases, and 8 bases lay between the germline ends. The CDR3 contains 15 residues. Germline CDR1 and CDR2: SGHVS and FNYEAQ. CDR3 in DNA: TGTGCCAGCAGCTTAGACAATTCTTATAATTCACCCCTCCACTTT. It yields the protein CASSLDNSYNSPLHF.

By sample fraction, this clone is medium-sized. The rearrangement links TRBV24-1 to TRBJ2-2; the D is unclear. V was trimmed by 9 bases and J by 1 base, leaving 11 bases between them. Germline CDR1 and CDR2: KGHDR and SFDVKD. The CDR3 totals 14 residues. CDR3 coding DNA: TGTGCCACCGCTGGTTCTTTGAACACCGGGGAGCTGTTTTTT. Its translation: CATAGSLNTGELFF.

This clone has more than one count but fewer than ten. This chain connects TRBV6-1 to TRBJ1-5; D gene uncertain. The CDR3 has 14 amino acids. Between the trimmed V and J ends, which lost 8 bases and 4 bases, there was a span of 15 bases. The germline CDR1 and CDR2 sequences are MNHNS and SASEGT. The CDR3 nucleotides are TGTGCCAGCGAAACAGAGACACGAAATCAGCCCCAGCATTTT. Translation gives CASETETRNQPQHF.

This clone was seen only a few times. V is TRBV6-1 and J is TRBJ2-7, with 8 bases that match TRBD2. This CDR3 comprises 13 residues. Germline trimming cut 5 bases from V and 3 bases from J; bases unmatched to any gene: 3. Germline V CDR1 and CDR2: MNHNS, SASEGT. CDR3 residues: CASSRSGSYEQYF. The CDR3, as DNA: TGTGCCAGCAGTCGGAGCGGGAGCTACGAGCAGTACTTC.

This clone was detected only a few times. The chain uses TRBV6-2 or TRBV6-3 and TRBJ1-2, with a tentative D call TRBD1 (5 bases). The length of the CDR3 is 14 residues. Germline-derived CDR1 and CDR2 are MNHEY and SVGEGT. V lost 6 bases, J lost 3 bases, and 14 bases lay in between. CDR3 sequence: CASRRGGTDYGYTF. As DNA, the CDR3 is TGTGCCAGCAGGCGGGGGGGAACTGACTATGGCTACACCTTC.

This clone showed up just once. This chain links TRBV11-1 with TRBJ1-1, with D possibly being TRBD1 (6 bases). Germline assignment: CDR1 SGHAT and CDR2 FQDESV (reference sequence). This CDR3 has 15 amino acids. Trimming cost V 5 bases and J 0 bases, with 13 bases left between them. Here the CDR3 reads CASSPQGTMNTEAFF. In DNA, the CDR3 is TGTGCCAGCAGCCCCCAGGGGACGATGAACACTGAAGCTTTCTTT. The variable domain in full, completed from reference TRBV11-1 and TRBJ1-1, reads EAEVAQSPRYKITEKSQAVAFWCDPISGHATLYWYRQILGQGPELLVQFQDESVVDDSQLPKDRFSAERLKGVDSTLKIQPAELGDSAMYLCASSPQGTMNTEAFFGQGTRLTVV.

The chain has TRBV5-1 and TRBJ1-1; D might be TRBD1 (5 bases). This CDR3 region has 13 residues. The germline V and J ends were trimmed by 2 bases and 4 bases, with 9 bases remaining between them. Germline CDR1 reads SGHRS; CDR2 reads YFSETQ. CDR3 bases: TGCGCCAGCAGCTTTATGGGGGGCACTGAAGCTTTCTTT. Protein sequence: CASSFMGGTEAFF.

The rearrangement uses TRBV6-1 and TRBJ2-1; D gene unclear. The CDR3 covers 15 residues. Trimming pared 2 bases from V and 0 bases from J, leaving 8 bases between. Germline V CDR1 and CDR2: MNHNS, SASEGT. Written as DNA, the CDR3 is TGTGCCAGCAGTGAATCTTATAGCTCCTACAATGAGCAGTTCTTC. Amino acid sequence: CASSESYSSYNEQFF.

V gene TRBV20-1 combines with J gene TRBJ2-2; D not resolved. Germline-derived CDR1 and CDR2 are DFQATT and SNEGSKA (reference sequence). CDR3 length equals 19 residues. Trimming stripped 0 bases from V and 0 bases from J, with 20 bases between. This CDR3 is CSARDPHQPGLANTGELFF. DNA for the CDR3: TGCAGTGCTAGAGACCCCCATCAGCCCGGCCTCGCGAACACCGGGGAGCTGTTTTTT.

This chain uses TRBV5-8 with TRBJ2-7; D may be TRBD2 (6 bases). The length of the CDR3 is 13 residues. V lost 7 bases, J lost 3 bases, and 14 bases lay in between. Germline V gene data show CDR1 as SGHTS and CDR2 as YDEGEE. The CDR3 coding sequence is TGTGCCAGCCCCTTGCGGGGCCTCTACGAGCAGTACTTC. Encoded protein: CASPLRGLYEQYF.

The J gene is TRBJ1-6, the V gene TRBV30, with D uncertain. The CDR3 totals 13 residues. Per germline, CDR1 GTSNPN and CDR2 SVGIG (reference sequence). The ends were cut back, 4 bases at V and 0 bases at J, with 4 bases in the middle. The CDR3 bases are TGTGCCTGGACGGGCTCCTATAATTCACCCCTCCACTTT. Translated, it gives CAWTGSYNSPLHF.

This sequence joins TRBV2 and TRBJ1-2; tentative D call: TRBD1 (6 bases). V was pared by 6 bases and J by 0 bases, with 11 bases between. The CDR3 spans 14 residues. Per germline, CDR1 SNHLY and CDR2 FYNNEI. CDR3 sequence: CASRAQGSNYGYTF. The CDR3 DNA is TGTGCCAGCAGGGCACAGGGTTCTAACTATGGCTACACCTTC.